The entry below gives a single T cell receptor (beta chain) sequence along with its context. The target antigen is unknown. With a J-beta primer mix and a sample-barcoded 5' primer, a second PCR ran 7 to 11 cycles. TCRdb itself ran the 5' RACE reads through MiXCR, one entry per CDR3 protein. The sample lists roughly 680,000 distinct CDR3 sequences, approximately 52% occurring once. The entry originates in a study of blood T cells in healthy people across ages. V gave up 2 bases and J gave up 3 bases, with 14 bases separating them. CDR1 is KGHSH, CDR2 LQKENI, per germline. This CDR3 is 16 amino acids long. The study, taken as a whole, reports: Fewer expanded clones and more diversity marked long-lived versus aged donors.

This clonotype was sampled from a woman of 80 years or more in good health. Sequencing was carried out using blood. The chain is built from TRBV18 and TRBJ1-5; D uncertain. CDR3: CASSPNLGPNNQPQHF. For the CDR3, the DNA is TGTGCCAGCTCACCAAACCTTGGACCAAACAATCAGCCCCAGCATTTT. The full variable domain, completed using reference TRBV18 and TRBJ1-5, is NAGVMQNPRHLVRRRGQEARLRCSPMKGHSHVYWYRQLPEEGLKFMVYLQKENIIDESGMPKERFSAEFPKEGPSILRIQQVVRGDSAAYFCASSPNLGPNNQPQHFGDGTRLSIL.